The present T cell receptor (beta chain) was sequenced within a study of early stage breast cancer tumors. As to this clone: What it binds is not known.

V lost 1 base, J lost 3 bases, and 9 bases stayed unmatched. The CDR3 covers 17 residues. CDR1 is LGHNA and CDR2 is YSLEER in the germline V gene. Data came from immunoSEQ multiplex PCR; TCRdb stores just in-frame clones and leaves some out. The repertoire holds roughly 25,000 clones, with 65% to 70% as singletons. Regarding the study as a whole: Compared with adjacent normal breast tissue, tumors showed roughly 2.4-fold greater T cell density and higher clonality. Functional markers like CD4, CD8 and FOXP3 were missed in bulk sequencing. In about 90% of the 16 patients, blood comparison separated tumor from normal breast.

The V gene is TRBV4-3, the J gene TRBJ2-7; 10 nucleotides match TRBD2. This receptor was identified in a person aged 55 to 75 with breast cancer. The sample comprised breast tumor tissue. CDR3 nucleotide sequence: TGCGCCAGCAGCCAAGGGCGGGTAGCGGGAGGATTCTACGAGCAGTACTTC. Its translation: CASSQGRVAGGFYEQYF.